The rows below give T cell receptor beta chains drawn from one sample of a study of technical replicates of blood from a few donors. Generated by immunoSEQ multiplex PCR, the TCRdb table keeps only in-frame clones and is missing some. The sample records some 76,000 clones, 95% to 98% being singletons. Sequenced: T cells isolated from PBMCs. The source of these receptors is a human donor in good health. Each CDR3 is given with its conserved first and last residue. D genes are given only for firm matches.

CDR3aa: CASSQTGTGVYEQYF; CDR3nt: TGCGCCAGCAGCCAAACCGGGACAGGCGTCTACGAGCAGTACTTC; d_gene: TRBD1; v_gene: TRBV4-1; j_gene: TRBJ2-7
CDR3aa: CAWGQNTDTQYF; CDR3nt: TGTGCCTGGGGACAGAACACAGATACGCAGTATTTT; d_gene: -; v_gene: TRBV30; j_gene: TRBJ2-3
CDR3aa: CASSPPVAGTGDEQFF; CDR3nt: TGTGCCAGCTCACCACCGGTAGCTGGGACAGGGGATGAGCAGTTCTTC; d_gene: TRBD1; v_gene: TRBV18; j_gene: TRBJ2-1
CDR3aa: CASSSPLDRVTEKLFF; CDR3nt: TGTGCCAGCAGCTCCCCCCTGGACAGGGTAACTGAAAAACTGTTTTTT; d_gene: TRBD1; v_gene: TRBV7-2; j_gene: TRBJ1-4
CDR3aa: CRSGGGDNEQFF; CDR3nt: TGCAGGTCTGGGGGAGGAGACAATGAGCAGTTCTTC; d_gene: -; v_gene: TRBV29-1; j_gene: TRBJ2-1
CDR3aa: CATSRNLGHYEQYF; CDR3nt: TGTGCCACCAGCAGAAATCTGGGGCACTACGAGCAGTACTTC; d_gene: -; v_gene: TRBV15; j_gene: TRBJ2-7
CDR3aa: CATQAGNEQFF; CDR3nt: TGTGCCACCCAAGCAGGGAATGAGCAGTTCTTC; d_gene: -; v_gene: TRBV6-5; j_gene: TRBJ2-1
CDR3aa: CASSLSRVQETQYF; CDR3nt: TGTGCCAGCAGTTTATCGAGAGTCCAAGAGACCCAGTACTTC; d_gene: -; v_gene: TRBV27; j_gene: TRBJ2-5
CDR3aa: CASSPRTGGFTEAFF; CDR3nt: TGTGCCAGCAGCCCAAGGACAGGGGGCTTCACTGAAGCTTTCTTT; d_gene: TRBD1; v_gene: TRBV11-2; j_gene: TRBJ1-1
CDR3aa: CASSLTPGGIETQYF; CDR3nt: TGCGCCAGCAGCTTGACGCCAGGGGGTATCGAGACCCAGTACTTC; d_gene: TRBD1; v_gene: TRBV5-1; j_gene: TRBJ2-5
CDR3aa: CASRRDFTSTDTQYF; CDR3nt: TGTGCCAGCAGGAGGGATTTTACTAGCACAGATACGCAGTATTTT; d_gene: -; v_gene: TRBV6-5; j_gene: TRBJ2-3